This T cell receptor (beta chain) stems from a study of T cell responses to AZD1222 COVID-19 vaccine. Sequencing was performed with immunoSEQ multiplex PCR; in TCRdb, only in-frame clones are kept and a portion is missing. The repertoire includes 140,000 to 150,000 clones, 75% to 90% of them detected once, and roughly 1.7% sits in the top ten. Germline CDR1 reads LGHDT; CDR2 reads YNNKEL (reference sequence). The V and J ends lost 2 bases and 7 bases respectively, with 8 bases between them. This CDR3 is 13 amino acids long. As concerns this clone: What it recognizes is unknown.

General observations from the study: Donors were chiefly white British, with a greater number of females, and clonal diversity was perhaps underestimated.

This chain uses TRBV3-1 (or the pseudogene TRBV3-2) with TRBJ2-2, with unresolved D. Sequenced here: peripheral blood, sampled on day 0 of AZD1222 vaccination. The TCR sequence derives from an adult in good health. CDR3 region: CASSQIMGGELFF. The DNA for the CDR3 is TGTGCCAGCAGCCAAATCATGGGCGGGGAGCTGTTTTTT.